A single sample gave rise to the 4 T cell receptor beta chains below, sequenced in a study of blood T cell repertoires in COVID-19. Produced via immunoSEQ multiplex PCR; TCRdb's table is partial and in-frame only. The sample lists 170,000 or so clones; around 80% were seen once. The material sequenced was peripheral blood. The receptors derive from a woman between 55 and 75 years old with acute or convalescent COVID-19.

The CDR3 DNA reads as TGTGCCAGCAGCGTAGCTGGCACCAATCAGCCCCAGCATTTT. It codes for CASSVAGTNQPQHF. The chain combines TRBV9 with TRBJ1-5, with D unclear. Germline-derived CDR1 and CDR2 are SGDLS and YYNGEE. The ends were cut back, 0 bases at V and 3 bases at J, with 7 bases in the middle. The CDR3 length is 14 residues.

The CDR3, as DNA: TGTGCCAGCAGCTTGACAGGGTCCACTGAAGCTTTCTTT. Translated: CASSLTGSTEAFF. This chain joins TRBV5-4 and TRBJ1-1; a weak D match, TRBD1 (6 bases). Deletions cut 1 base from V and 4 bases from J, with 8 bases between. This CDR3 spans 13 amino acids. In germline, CDR1 is SGHNT, CDR2 YYREEE (reference sequence).

The rearrangement uses TRBV7-9 and TRBJ1-2; 7 bases map to TRBD1. The length of the CDR3 is 16 residues. The germline gives CDR1 SEHNR, CDR2 FQNEAQ (reference sequence). V was pared by 5 bases and J by 7 bases, with 16 bases of the junction left unmatched. CDR3 protein: CASSPMGTAAVRGYTF. The CDR3 nucleotides are TGTGCCAGCAGCCCCATGGGGACAGCCGCCGTTCGTGGCTACACCTTC.

The rearrangement joins TRBV5-5 to TRBJ1-6, with TRBD1 matching over 8 bases. The CDR3 totals 15 residues. Germline trimming cut 2 bases from V and 9 bases from J; bases unmatched to any gene: 7. The germline V gene has CDR1 SGHKS and CDR2 YYEKEE (reference sequence). In nucleotides, the CDR3 is TGTGCCAGCAGCTTTTCAGACAGGGGCACTTCACCCCTCCACTTT. It encodes CASSFSDRGTSPLHF.